Below are 14 T cell receptor beta chains sequenced from a single sample in a study of shared clonotypes between healthy human individuals (dated by TCRdb to 2019 to 2021). Library preparation used the immunoSEQ multiplex PCR assay. Here the immuneACCESS table is served through TCRdb, limited to in-frame sequences with V and J called. Missing clones are a known gap in these copies; in checked studies unresolved V genes cover under half, and the rest lacks a known reason. Recorded for this sample are around 2,000,000 clones; over 85% of them occurred a single time. The top ten constitute roughly 1.2% of the sample. CD8 naive samples were CD45RO-negative cells positively selected for CCR7, giving a CD45RA+CCR7+ population that excluded TemRA cells. The sequencing sample was made of naive CD8+ T cells sorted from blood. The cell subset or site label here, explained by the study, means: CD45RA+CCR7+. These receptor sequences come from a man aged 18 to 30 in good health.

This chain joins TRBV15 and TRBJ1-5; D not certain. The length of the CDR3 is 15 residues. CDR1 is LNHNV and CDR2 is YYDKDF in the germline V gene (reference sequence). V lost 5 bases to trimming and J lost 2 bases, with 13 bases between them. Here the CDR3 DNA reads TGTGCCACCAGCCCCGTTGCGGAAGGCAATCAGCCCCAGCATTTT. Translated, it gives CATSPVAEGNQPQHF.

This rearrangement joins TRBV30 to TRBJ2-5; 11 nucleotides line up with TRBD1. The V and J ends lost 3 bases and 2 bases, in that order; junction bases with no gene match: 5. The CDR3 is made up of 15 amino acids. From germline, CDR1 is GTSNPN and CDR2 SVGIG (reference sequence). The CDR3 loop is CAWSDGTGGQETQYF. The DNA for the CDR3 is TGTGCCTGGAGCGACGGGACAGGGGGGCAAGAGACCCAGTACTTC.

Only one count was recorded for this clone. The chain combines TRBV27 with TRBJ2-7; weak D call: TRBD1 (7 bases). The V end was cut by 5 bases, the J end by 5 bases, with 22 bases between. Germline V gene lookup returns CDR1 MNHEY and CDR2 SMNVEV (reference sequence). This CDR3 is built from 16 residues. The CDR3 DNA sequence: TGTGCCAGCAGTACCAGAGCAGGGGGGTGGCAGAACGAGCAGTACTTC. It yields the protein CASSTRAGGWQNEQYF.

The chain has TRBV4-3 and TRBJ2-5, with 8 bases matching TRBD1. The CDR3 has 15 residues. Germline CDR1 LGHNA, CDR2 YSLEER. J was trimmed by 5 bases and V by 4 bases; bases with no gene match: 9. CDR3 coding DNA: TGCGCCAGCAGCCCTACGACAGGGGTGGGTGAGACCCAGTACTTC. As protein: CASSPTTGVGETQYF.

V usage is TRBV5-4 and J usage is TRBJ2-7; D unclear. The CDR3 consists of 14 residues. The V and J ends lost 0 bases and 4 bases respectively, with 11 bases between them. Looked up from germline, CDR1 is SGHNT and CDR2 is YYREEE (reference sequence). DNA for the CDR3: TGTGCCAGCAGCTTGGATCCATTCGGTTACGAGCAGTACTTC. Protein product: CASSLDPFGYEQYF. The entire variable domain, with the rest obtained from reference TRBV5-4 and TRBJ2-7, is as follows: ETGVTQSPTHLIKTRGQQVTLRCSSQSGHNTVSWYQQALGQGPQFIFQYYREEENGRGNFPPRFSGLQFPNYSSELNVNALELDDSALYLCASSLDPFGYEQYFGPGTRLTVT.

The CDR3 sequence: CAWSWGGLGYEQYF. CDR3 DNA sequence: TGTGCCTGGAGTTGGGGGGGTCTAGGGTACGAGCAGTACTTC. This rearrangement joins TRBV30 to TRBJ2-5; 7 bases are shared with TRBD2. Near its end, the DNA agrees better with TRBJ2-7, so the J call may be wrong. CDR1 is GTSNPN and CDR2 is SVGIG in the germline V gene (reference sequence). The CDR3 totals 14 residues.

In the case of this clone: The sample contains more than one DNA sequence encoding this CDR3. The genes are TRBV2 and TRBJ1-1, with D uncertain. Germline V gene lookup returns CDR1 SNHLY and CDR2 FYNNEI. V gave up 1 base and J gave up 7 bases, with 4 bases separating them. The CDR3 loop spans 11 amino acids. The CDR3 sequence: CASSEVLEAFF. In DNA form, the CDR3 reads TGTGCCAGCAGTGAAGTCCTTGAAGCTTTCTTT.

Concerning this clone: This CDR3 is also generated by other DNA sequences in the sample. J is TRBJ2-7 and V is TRBV27; no reliable D call. Germline CDR1 MNHEY, CDR2 SMNVEV (reference sequence). V lost 3 bases and J lost 0, with 9 bases in between. The CDR3 has 14 residues. In DNA, the CDR3 is TGTGCCAGCAGTTTGGGTGCGGTCTCCTACGAGCAGTACTTC. Amino acids: CASSLGAVSYEQYF.

The chain uses TRBV5-1 and TRBJ2-2; D unresolved. Germline V gene lookup returns CDR1 SGHRS and CDR2 YFSETQ. The CDR3 is 14 residues long. V was trimmed by 2 bases and J by 3 bases, leaving 8 bases between them. Here the CDR3 reads CASSLYIDTGELFF. In nucleotides, the CDR3 is TGCGCCAGCAGCTTATACATAGACACCGGGGAGCTGTTTTTT.

The chain joins TRBV13 to TRBJ1-1; 8 bases line up with TRBD1. Germline V lookup: CDR1 PRHDT, CDR2 FYEKMQ (reference sequence). This CDR3 comprises 16 residues. Losses at the gene ends were 4 bases for V and 0 bases for J; bases not matched to a gene: 7. CDR3 amino acids: CASSSAGGALNTEAFF. CDR3 sequence (DNA): TGTGCCAGCAGCTCAGCAGGGGGCGCCCTGAACACTGAAGCTTTCTTT.

This rearrangement joins TRBV7-9 to TRBJ2-5; TRBD1 matches at 10 bases. The length of the CDR3 is 14 residues. Germline lookup yields CDR1 SEHNR and CDR2 FQNEAQ (reference sequence). J lost 3 bases, V lost 5 bases, and 3 bases had no gene match. The CDR3 is CASSPGQGKETQYF. In nucleotides, the CDR3 is TGTGCCAGCAGCCCGGGACAGGGGAAAGAGACCCAGTACTTC.

The rearrangement joins TRBV5-1 to TRBJ1-2, with D unresolved. Trimming left V 1 base short and J 1 base short, with 8 bases between. The CDR3 is made up of 14 amino acids. The germline V gene has CDR1 SGHRS and CDR2 YFSETQ. The DNA of the CDR3 is TGCGCCAGCAGCTTGTCGGGGATTAACTATGGCTACACCTTC. It encodes CASSLSGINYGYTF.

J is TRBJ2-5 and V is TRBV27; perhaps D is TRBD1 or TRBD2 (5 bases each). V lost 1 base and J 5 bases, leaving 8 bases between the germline ends. There are 13 residues in the CDR3. Germline V gene sequence: CDR1 MNHEY, CDR2 SMNVEV (reference sequence). The CDR3 protein is CASSLWGMETQYF. Here the CDR3 DNA reads TGTGCCAGCAGTTTATGGGGGATGGAGACCCAGTACTTC.

The genes are TRBV5-8 and TRBJ1-1, with D unresolved. Trimming pared 1 base from V and 1 base from J, leaving 8 bases between. The CDR3 covers 14 residues. Germline V gives CDR1 SGHTS, CDR2 YDEGEE. CDR3 in DNA: TGTGCCAGCAGCTTGTCGAGTCCGAACACTGAAGCTTTCTTT. It encodes CASSLSSPNTEAFF.